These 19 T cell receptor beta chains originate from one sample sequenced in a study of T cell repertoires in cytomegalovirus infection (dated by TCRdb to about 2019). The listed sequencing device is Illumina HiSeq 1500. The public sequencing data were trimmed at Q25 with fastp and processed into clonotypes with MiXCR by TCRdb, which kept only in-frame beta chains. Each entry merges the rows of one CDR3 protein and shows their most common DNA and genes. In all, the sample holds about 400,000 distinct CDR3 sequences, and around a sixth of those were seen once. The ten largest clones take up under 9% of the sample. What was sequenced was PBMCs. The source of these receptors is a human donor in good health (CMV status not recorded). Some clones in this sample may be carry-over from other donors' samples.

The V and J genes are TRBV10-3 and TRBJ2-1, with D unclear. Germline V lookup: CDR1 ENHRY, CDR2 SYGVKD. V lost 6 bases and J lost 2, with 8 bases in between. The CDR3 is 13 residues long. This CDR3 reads CAISQVAYNEQFF. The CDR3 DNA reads TGTGCCATCAGCCAAGTCGCCTACAATGAGCAGTTCTTC.

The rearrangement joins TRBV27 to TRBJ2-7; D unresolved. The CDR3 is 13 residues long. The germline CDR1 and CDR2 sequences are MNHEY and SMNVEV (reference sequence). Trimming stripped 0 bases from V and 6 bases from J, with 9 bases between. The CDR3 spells CASSLSRQAEQYF. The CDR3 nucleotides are TGTGCCAGCAGTTTATCGCGGCAGGCCGAGCAGTACTTC.

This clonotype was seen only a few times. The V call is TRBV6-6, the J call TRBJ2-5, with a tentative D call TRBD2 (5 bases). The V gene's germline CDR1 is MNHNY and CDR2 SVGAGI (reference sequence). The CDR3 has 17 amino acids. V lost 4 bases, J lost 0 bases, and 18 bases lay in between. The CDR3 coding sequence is TGTGCCAGCAGTTCCCTAGCCCCTCTGTCGCACCAAGAGACCCAGTACTTC. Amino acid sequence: CASSSLAPLSHQETQYF.

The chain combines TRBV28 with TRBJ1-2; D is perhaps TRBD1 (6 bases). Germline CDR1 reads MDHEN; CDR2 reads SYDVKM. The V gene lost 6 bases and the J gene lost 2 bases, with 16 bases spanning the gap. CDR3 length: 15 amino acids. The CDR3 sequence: CASSTDRPRNYGYTF. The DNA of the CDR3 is TGTGCCAGCAGCACAGACAGGCCCCGAAACTATGGCTACACCTTC.

The CDR3 protein is CASSSFKGQGTQYF. The DNA for the CDR3 is TGTGCCAGCAGCTCCTTTAAGGGCCAGGGGACCCAGTACTTC. This chain connects TRBV5-4 to TRBJ2-5; D is possibly TRBD1 (5 bases). The CDR3 is 14 residues long. V was cut by 3 bases and J by 7 bases, with 16 bases left in between. Germline assignment: CDR1 SGHNT and CDR2 YYREEE (reference sequence).

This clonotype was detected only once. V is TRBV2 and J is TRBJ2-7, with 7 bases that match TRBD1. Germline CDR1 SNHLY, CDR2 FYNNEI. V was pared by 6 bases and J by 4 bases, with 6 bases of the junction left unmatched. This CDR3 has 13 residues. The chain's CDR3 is CASRSGTEYEQYF. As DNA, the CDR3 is TGTGCCAGCAGGTCCGGGACAGAGTACGAGCAGTACTTC.

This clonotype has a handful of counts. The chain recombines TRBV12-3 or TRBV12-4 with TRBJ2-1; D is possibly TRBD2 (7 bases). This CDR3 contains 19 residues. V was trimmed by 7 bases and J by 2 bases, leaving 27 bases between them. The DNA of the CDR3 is TGTGCCAGCACTCCAAAGGCCCTTTTGCGGGGGCCAGCCTACAATGAGCAGTTCTTC. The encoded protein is CASTPKALLRGPAYNEQFF.

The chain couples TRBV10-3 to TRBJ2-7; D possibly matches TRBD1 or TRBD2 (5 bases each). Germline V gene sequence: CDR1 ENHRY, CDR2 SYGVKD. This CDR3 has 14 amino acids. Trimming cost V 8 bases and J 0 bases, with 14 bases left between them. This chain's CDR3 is CAIGGLDISYEQYF. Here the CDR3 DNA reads TGTGCCATCGGAGGCCTGGACATCTCCTACGAGCAGTACTTC.

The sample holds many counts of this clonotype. The CDR3 bases are TGTGCCAGCATGGGAGGGGTCCGACTAGCGGGGGACCAAGAGACCCAGTACTTC. This codes for CASMGGVRLAGDQETQYF. The genes are TRBV2 and TRBJ2-5; 12 bases align to TRBD2. Trimming removed 7 bases from V and 0 bases from J; junction bases left unmatched: 12. Germline V gene sequence: CDR1 SNHLY, CDR2 FYNNEI. CDR3 length equals 18 residues.

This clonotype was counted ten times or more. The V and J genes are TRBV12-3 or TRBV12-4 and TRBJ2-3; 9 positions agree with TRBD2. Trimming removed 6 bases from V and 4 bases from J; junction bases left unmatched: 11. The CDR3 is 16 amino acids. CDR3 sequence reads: CASSDGGRGGADTQYF. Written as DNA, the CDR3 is TGTGCCAGCAGCGACGGGGGGCGGGGGGGCGCAGATACGCAGTATTTT.

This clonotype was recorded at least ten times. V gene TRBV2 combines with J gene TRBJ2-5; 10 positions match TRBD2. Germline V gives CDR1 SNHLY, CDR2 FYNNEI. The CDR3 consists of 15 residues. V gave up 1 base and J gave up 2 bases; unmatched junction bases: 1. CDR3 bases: TGTGCCAGCAGTGAAGGTAGCGGGGGGCAAGAGACCCAGTACTTC. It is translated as CASSEGSGGQETQYF.

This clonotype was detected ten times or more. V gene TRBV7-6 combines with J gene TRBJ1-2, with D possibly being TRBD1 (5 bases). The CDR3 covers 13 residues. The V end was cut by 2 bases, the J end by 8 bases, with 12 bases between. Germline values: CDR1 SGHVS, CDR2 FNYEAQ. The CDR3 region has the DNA TGTGCCAGCAGCTTATCGGGGGTATCCGGCTACACCTTC. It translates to CASSLSGVSGYTF.

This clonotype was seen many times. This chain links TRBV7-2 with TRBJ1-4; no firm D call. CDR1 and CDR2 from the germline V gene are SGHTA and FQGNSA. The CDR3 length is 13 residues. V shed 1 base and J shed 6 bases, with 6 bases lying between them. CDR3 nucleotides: TGTGCCAGCAGCTTAGTGGTTGATGAAAAACTGTTTTTT. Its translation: CASSLVVDEKLFF. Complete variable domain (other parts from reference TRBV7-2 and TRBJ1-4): GAGVSQSPSNKVTEKGKDVELRCDPISGHTALYWYRQSLGQGLEFLIYFQGNSAPDKSGLPSDRFSAERTGGSVSTLTIQRTQQEDSAVYLCASSLVVDEKLFFGSGTQLSVL.

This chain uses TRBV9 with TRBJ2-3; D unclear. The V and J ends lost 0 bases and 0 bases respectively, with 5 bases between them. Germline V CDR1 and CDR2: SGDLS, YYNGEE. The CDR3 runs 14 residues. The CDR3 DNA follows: TGTGCCAGCAGCGTAGGGCACAGCACAGATACGCAGTATTTT. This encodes CASSVGHSTDTQYF. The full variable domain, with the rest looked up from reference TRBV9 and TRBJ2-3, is DSGVTQTPKHLITATGQRVTLRCSPRSGDLSVYWYQQSLDQGLQFLIQYYNGEERAKGNILERFSAQQFPDLHSELNLSSLELGDSALYFCASSVGHSTDTQYFGPGTRLTVL.

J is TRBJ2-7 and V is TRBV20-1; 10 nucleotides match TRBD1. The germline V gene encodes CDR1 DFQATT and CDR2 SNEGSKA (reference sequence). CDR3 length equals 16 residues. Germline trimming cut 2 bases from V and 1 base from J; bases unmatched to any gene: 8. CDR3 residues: CSARSQDRGVSYEQYF. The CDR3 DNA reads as TGCAGTGCTAGAAGCCAGGACAGGGGGGTTTCCTACGAGCAGTACTTC.

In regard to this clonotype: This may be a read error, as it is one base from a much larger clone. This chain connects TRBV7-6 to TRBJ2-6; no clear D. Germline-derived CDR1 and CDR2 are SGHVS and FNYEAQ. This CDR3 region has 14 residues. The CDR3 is CTSSPRDGANVLTF. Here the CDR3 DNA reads TGTACCAGCAGCCCGAGAGACGGGGCCAACGTCCTGACTTTC.

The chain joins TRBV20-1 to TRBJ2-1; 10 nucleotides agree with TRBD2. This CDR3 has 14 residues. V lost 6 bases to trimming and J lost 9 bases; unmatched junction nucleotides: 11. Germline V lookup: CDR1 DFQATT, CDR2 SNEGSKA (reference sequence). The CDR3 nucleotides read TGCAGTGCCCCAATCCTAGCGGGAGTAGCTGAGCAGTTCTTC. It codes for CSAPILAGVAEQFF.

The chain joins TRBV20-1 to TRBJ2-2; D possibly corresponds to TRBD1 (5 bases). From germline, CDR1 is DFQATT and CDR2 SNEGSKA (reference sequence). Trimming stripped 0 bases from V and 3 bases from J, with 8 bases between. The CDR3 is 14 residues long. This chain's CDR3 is CSARDPRDTGELFF. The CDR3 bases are TGCAGTGCTAGAGACCCCAGGGACACCGGGGAGCTGTTTTTT.

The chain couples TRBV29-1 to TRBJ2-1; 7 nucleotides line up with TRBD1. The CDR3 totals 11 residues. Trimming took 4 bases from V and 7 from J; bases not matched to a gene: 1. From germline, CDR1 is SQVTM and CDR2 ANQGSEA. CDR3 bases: TGCAGCGTTGCGACAGGGAATGAGCAGTTCTTC. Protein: CSVATGNEQFF.